This TCR beta chain was identified in a study of T-cell memory formation after mild COVID-19. UMIs and sample barcodes were carried by the TCR alpha and TCR beta cDNA libraries that 5'RACE produced using constant-segment primers. TCRdb re-called the 5' RACE reads with MiXCR, one entry per CDR3 protein. Of fewer than 400,000 distinct CDR3 sequences listed, roughly 15% are singletons. This clonotype was observed at least ten times. The antigen is unknown. Study-level results: Memory sampled before infection contained some responding clones, suggesting cross-reactive memory joined.

The CDR3 spans 14 residues. V was trimmed by 5 bases and J by 2 bases, leaving 12 bases between them. The sample consisted of PBMCs or a T cell subset sorted from them (not recorded which). The V gene is TRBV12-3 or TRBV12-4, the J gene TRBJ1-1, with D unresolved. This clonotype was sampled from a man between 18 and 29 years old who had mild COVID-19 (a few samples of this study predate the infection). Cell type and time point are not known. The CDR3 protein is CASSTTDTNTEAFF. In nucleotides, the CDR3 is TGTGCCAGCAGTACTACAGATACTAACACTGAAGCTTTCTTT.